What follows describes a single T cell receptor (beta chain). This record comes from a study of blood T cell repertoires in COVID-19. Study overall: Material from acute and convalescent COVID-19 was sourced from the United States, Italy and Spain.

Original handling: Amplification of reference gene primers was used by the study to estimate nucleated cell counts. Only in-frame clones appear in the TCRdb table, and some are missing; sequencing was by immunoSEQ multiplex PCR. V and J calls and clone size are given by that table; D and trimming were obtained from the DNA. The table lists fewer than 500,000 clones, approximately 87% of them singletons. Participant-given clinical history determined each cohort assignment. The clonotype comes from a woman in her twenties or thirties with acute COVID-19. The sample comprised PBMCs or T cells enriched from blood (not recorded which).

CDR3 DNA: TGCGCCAGCAGTGAAATAGCTAACTATGGCTACACCTTC. Its translation: CASSEIANYGYTF. The gene calls are TRBV10-1 and TRBJ1-2; D ambiguous. The CDR3 extends over 13 amino acids. In germline, CDR1 is WNHNN, CDR2 SYGVQD (reference sequence). Trimming stripped 3 bases from V and 0 bases from J, with 5 bases between.